This T cell receptor (beta chain) was captured in a study of vaccination effects on CD4 cells after COVID-19. The culture ran for 10 days, and then CD4+ T cells were isolated. Each person got two doses of an mRNA SARS-CoV-2 vaccine, BNT162b2 or mRNA-1273. General study findings and limits: In the late period after vaccination, infection- and vaccine-induced clones contracted markedly.

Profiled with immunoSEQ multiplex PCR; TCRdb holds only in-frame clones, not every one. The repertoire holds under 55,000 clones, with approximately 72% as singletons. For this clone: Its specificity is unknown.

Germline V lookup: CDR1 SGHVS, CDR2 FQNEAQ. This CDR3 has 17 amino acids. The trim removed 3 bases at V and 5 bases at J, leaving 7 bases unmatched. The chain has TRBV7-8 and TRBJ2-2; 12 nucleotides line up with TRBD2. Sequencing was performed on CD4+ T cells from PBMCs cultured without peptide, taken after COVID-19 vaccination. This sequence was found in a human donor who received a COVID-19 vaccine. The CDR3 DNA sequence: TGTGCCAGCAGCTTTCTAGCGGGGGGGTTCAGTACCGGGGAGCTGTTTTTT. It translates to CASSFLAGGFSTGELFF.